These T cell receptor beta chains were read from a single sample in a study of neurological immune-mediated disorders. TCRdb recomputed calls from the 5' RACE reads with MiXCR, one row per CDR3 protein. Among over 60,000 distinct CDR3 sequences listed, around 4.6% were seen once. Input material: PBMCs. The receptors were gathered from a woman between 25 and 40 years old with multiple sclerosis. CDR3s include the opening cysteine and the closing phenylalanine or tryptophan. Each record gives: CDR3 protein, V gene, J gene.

CASSSRTSGGGTQYF	TRBV5-5	TRBJ2-5
CASSRQGAGETQYF	TRBV7-7	TRBJ2-5
CASSLARWQETQYF	TRBV5-1	TRBJ2-5
CSARVSGGNSHLHF	TRBV20-1	TRBJ1-6
CASSFGTSISGANVLTF	TRBV28	TRBJ2-6
CASSLSGMSINYGYTF	TRBV5-5	TRBJ1-2
CASRGTSVGGEQFF	TRBV5-1	TRBJ2-1
CASSLVVGGAKDTQYF	TRBV7-8	TRBJ2-3
CSAQPDPTYEQYF	TRBV20-1	TRBJ2-7
CASSPLYNSPLHF	TRBV28	TRBJ1-6
CASRIEGSTDTQYF	TRBV28	TRBJ2-3
CSASSGQGVLDTQYF	TRBV20-1	TRBJ2-3
CASSGVERGEKYF	TRBV5-4	TRBJ2-3
CASSSPPGRVADTQYF	TRBV5-5	TRBJ2-3
CASSKEGYGNTIYF	TRBV6-2/TRBV6-3	TRBJ1-3
CASSALGQGYTEAFF	TRBV5-1	TRBJ1-1
CASSSSAQFLGNTIYF	TRBV28	TRBJ1-3
CASSQDHWSGADLSF	TRBV14	TRBJ1-2
CATSDHRTGDQPQHF	TRBV24-1	TRBJ1-5
CSAQPTSGGFSTDTQYF	TRBV20-1	TRBJ2-3
CASSPSGTSYATNEKLFF	TRBV5-1	TRBJ1-4
CASSIQETQYF	TRBV12-3/TRBV12-4	TRBJ2-5
CASSAVGRVSGEISGEQYF	TRBV5-6	TRBJ2-7
CSARDQRGGEKLFF	TRBV20-1	TRBJ1-4
CASSLNRGHGYTF	TRBV6-5	TRBJ1-2
CAPNAGGGEQYF	TRBV12-3/TRBV12-4	TRBJ2-7
CAISEGTGQSDTQYF	TRBV10-3	TRBJ2-3
CSVAQASTDTQYF	TRBV20-1	TRBJ2-3
CASSPGGESNLFF	TRBV6-6	TRBJ2-1
CSAEGTGSGYEQYF	TRBV20-1	TRBJ2-7
CSARDQGRNYGYTF	TRBV20-1	TRBJ1-2
CSARSTLLPRADTQYF	TRBV20-1	TRBJ2-3
CSARGARKGTDTQYF	TRBV20-1	TRBJ2-3
CAISPRRELVVAEQFF	TRBV10-3	TRBJ2-1
CASRSWDEQFF	TRBV7-9	TRBJ2-1
CSAMGTPNEKLFF	TRBV20-1	TRBJ1-4
CASTPQGLAGGYEQYF	TRBV28	TRBJ2-7
CASSLDRDRGLEQYF	TRBV5-1	TRBJ2-7
CASSLVMRRGSYNEQFF	TRBV5-1	TRBJ2-1
CASSPLLNNRDRAKFF	TRBV7-8	TRBJ2-1
CASSLWGEQEQYF	TRBV5-5	TRBJ2-7
CASRRQGGTEAFF	TRBV6-2/TRBV6-3	TRBJ1-1
CASSFDLGGEKLFF	TRBV12-3/TRBV12-4	TRBJ1-4
CASSLGTGGRNEQFF	TRBV5-1	TRBJ2-1
CASSLTGGGQETQYF	TRBV12-3/TRBV12-4	TRBJ2-5
CASSQGVGAAVYEQYF	TRBV4-2	TRBJ2-7
CASSLVGGGSNQPQHF	TRBV7-2	TRBJ1-5
CASSLVGRGTDTQYF	TRBV11-1	TRBJ2-3
CSARVARGDYGYTF	TRBV20-1	TRBJ1-2
CATRTERTNTEAFF	TRBV19	TRBJ1-1
CSANGGQETQYF	TRBV20-1	TRBJ2-5
CASSDRVNEKLFF	TRBV10-2	TRBJ1-4
CASSLRQGANEQFF	TRBV12-3/TRBV12-4	TRBJ2-1
CSAQGQRDTEAFF	TRBV20-1	TRBJ1-1
CASSPPSANYGYTF	TRBV18	TRBJ1-2